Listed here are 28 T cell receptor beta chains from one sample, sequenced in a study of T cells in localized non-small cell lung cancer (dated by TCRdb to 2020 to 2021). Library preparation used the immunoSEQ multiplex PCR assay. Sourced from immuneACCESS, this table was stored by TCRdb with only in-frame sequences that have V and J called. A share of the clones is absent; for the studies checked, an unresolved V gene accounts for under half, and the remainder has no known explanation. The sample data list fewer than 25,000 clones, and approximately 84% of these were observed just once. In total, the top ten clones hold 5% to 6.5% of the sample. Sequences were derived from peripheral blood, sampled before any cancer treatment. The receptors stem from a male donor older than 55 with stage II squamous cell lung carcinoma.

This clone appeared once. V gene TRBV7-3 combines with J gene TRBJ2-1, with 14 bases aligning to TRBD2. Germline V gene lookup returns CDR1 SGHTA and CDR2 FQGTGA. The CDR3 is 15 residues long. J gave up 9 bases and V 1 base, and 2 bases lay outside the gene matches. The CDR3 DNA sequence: TGTGCCAGCAGCTTAATGGGACTAGCGGGAGTTGAGCAGTTCTTC. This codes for CASSLMGLAGVEQFF.

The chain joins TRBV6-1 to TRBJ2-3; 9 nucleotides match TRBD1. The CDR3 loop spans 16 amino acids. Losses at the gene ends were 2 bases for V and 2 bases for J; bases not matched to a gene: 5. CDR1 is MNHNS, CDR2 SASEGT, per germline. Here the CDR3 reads CASSERGQGHTDTQYF. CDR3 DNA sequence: TGTGCCAGCAGTGAACGGGGACAGGGCCACACAGATACGCAGTATTTT.

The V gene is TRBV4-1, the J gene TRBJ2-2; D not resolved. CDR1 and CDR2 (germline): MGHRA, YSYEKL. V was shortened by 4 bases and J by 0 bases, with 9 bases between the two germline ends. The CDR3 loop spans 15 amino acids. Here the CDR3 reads CASSRGSANTGELFF. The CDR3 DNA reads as TGCGCCAGCAGCCGTGGGTCAGCGAACACCGGGGAGCTGTTTTTT.

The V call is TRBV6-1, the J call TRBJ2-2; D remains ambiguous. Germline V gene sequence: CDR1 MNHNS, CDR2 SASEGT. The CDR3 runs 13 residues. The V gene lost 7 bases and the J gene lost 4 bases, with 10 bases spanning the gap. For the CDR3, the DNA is TGTGCCAGCACCCTGGCCTTCACCGGGGAGCTGTTTTTT. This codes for CASTLAFTGELFF.

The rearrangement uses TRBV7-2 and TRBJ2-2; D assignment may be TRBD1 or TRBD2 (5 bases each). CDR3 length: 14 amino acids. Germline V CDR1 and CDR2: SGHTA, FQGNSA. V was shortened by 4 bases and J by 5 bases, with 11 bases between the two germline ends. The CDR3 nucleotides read TGTGCCAGCAGCTCGGCCTGGGGGACCGGGGAGCTGTTTTTT. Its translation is CASSSAWGTGELFF.

CDR3 sequence reads: CASSNRGPYGYTF. Written as DNA, the CDR3 is TGTGCCAGTAGTAACAGGGGTCCGTATGGCTACACCTTC. The rearrangement links TRBV19 to TRBJ1-2; 7 bases are shared with TRBD1. V trimming: 4 bases; J trimming: 5 bases; junction bases outside the gene matches: 4. The CDR3 has 13 amino acids. Per germline, CDR1 LNHDA and CDR2 SQIVND (reference sequence).

CDR3 DNA: TGTGCCAGCAGCTTGGCTGGGACGCCTATAGCTGAAGCTTTCTTT. Its translation is CASSLAGTPIAEAFF. This rearrangement joins TRBV5-4 to TRBJ1-1, with D possibly matching TRBD1 (5 bases). CDR3 length equals 15 residues. V shed 0 bases and J shed 6 bases, with 15 bases lying between them. Looked up from germline, CDR1 is SGHNT and CDR2 is YYREEE (reference sequence).

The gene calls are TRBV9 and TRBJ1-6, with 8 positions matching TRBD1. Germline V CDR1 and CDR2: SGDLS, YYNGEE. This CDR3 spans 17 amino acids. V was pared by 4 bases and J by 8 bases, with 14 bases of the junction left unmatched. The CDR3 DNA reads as TGTGCCAGCAGCTTCGGACAGGGTGGATCCGGGGATTCACCCCTCCACTTT. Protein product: CASSFGQGGSGDSPLHF.

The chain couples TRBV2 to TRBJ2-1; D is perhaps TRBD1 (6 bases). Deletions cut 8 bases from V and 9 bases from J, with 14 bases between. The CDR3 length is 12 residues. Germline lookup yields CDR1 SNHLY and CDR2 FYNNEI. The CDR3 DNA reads TGTGCCAGCCAACAGGGTTCAGGTGAGCAGTTCTTC. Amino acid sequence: CASQQGSGEQFF.

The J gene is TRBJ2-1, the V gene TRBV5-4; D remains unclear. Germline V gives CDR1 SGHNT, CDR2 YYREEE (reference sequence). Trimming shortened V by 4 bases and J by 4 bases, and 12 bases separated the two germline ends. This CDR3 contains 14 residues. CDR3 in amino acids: CASSRPPGYNEQFF. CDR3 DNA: TGTGCCAGCAGCAGACCACCTGGGTACAATGAGCAGTTCTTC.

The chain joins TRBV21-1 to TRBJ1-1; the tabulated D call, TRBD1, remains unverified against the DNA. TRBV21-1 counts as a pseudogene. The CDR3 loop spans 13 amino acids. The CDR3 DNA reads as TGTGCCAGCCCCCCGAAAGGGGGCACTGAAGCTTTCTTT. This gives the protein CASPPKGGTEAFF.

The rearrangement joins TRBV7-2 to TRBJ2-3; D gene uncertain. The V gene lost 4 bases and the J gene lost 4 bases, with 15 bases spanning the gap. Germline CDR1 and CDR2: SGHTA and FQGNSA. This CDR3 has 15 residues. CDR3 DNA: TGTGCCAGCAGCTCCCGGGCTCCGAGTCCAGATACGCAGTATTTT. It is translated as CASSSRAPSPDTQYF.

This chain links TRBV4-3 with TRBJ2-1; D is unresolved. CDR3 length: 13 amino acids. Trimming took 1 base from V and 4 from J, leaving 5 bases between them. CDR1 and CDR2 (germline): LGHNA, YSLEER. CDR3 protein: CASSQGTYNEQFF. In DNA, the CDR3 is TGCGCCAGCAGCCAAGGAACTTACAATGAGCAGTTCTTC.

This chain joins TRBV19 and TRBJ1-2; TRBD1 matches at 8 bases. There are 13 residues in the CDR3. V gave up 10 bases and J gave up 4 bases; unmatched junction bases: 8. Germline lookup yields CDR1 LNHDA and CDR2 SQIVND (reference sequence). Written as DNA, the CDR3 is TGTGCCATTCAACCTACAGGGGGCTATGGCTACACCTTC. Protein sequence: CAIQPTGGYGYTF.

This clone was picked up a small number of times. CDR3 DNA: TGTGCCAGCTCACCACCTCCAGGAAGCGGGACTTGGGATACGCAGTATTTT. Its protein product is CASSPPPGSGTWDTQYF. This sequence joins TRBV18 and TRBJ2-3, with 7 bases that match TRBD2. Germline V gene data show CDR1 as KGHSH and CDR2 as LQKENI. V lost 0 bases to trimming and J lost 6 bases; unmatched junction nucleotides: 12. This CDR3 is built from 17 residues.

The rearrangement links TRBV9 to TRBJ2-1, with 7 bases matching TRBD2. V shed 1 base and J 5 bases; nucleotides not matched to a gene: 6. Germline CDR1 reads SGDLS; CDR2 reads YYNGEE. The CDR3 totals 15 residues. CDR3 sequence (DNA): TGTGCCAGCAGCGTAATGGCGGGAGTCCACAATGAGCAGTTCTTC. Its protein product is CASSVMAGVHNEQFF.

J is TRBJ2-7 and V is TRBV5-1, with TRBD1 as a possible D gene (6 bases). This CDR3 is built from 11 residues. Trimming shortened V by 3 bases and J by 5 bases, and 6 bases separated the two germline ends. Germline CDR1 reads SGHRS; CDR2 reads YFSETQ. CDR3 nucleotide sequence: TGCGCCAGCAGCTCAGGGGACGAGCAGTACTTC. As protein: CASSSGDEQYF.

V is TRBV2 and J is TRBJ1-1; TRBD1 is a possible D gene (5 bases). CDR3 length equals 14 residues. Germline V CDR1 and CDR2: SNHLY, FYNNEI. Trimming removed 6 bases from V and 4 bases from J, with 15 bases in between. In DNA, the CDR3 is TGTGCCAGCAGGTTTAGGGAAAGGGGCACTGAAGCTTTCTTT. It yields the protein CASRFRERGTEAFF.

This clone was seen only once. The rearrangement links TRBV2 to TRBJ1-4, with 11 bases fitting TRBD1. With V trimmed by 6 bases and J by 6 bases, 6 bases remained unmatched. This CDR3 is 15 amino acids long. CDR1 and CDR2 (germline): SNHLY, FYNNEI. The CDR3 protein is CASSPDRGPDEKLFF. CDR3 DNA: TGTGCCAGCAGCCCGGACAGGGGGCCAGATGAAAAACTGTTTTTT. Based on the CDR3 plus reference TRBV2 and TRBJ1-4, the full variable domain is EPEVTQTPSHQVTQMGQEVILRCVPISNHLYFYWYRQILGQKVEFLVSFYNNEISEKSEIFDDQFSVERPDGSNFTLKIRSTKLEDSAMYFCASSPDRGPDEKLFFGSGTQLSVL.

CDR3 protein: CASSFRGTDTQYF. CDR3 nucleotide sequence: TGTGCCAGCAGCTTCCGAGGCACAGATACGCAGTATTTT. The rearrangement uses TRBV11-2 and TRBJ2-3; D remains ambiguous. With 3 bases removed from V and 1 base from J, the gap between germline ends came to 5 bases. The germline V gene encodes CDR1 SGHAT and CDR2 FQNNGV. This CDR3 has 13 residues.

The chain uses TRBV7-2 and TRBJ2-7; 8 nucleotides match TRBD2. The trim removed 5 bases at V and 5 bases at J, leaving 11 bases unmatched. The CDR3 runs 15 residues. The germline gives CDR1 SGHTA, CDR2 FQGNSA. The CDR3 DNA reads TGTGCCAGCAGCCCCGCGGGGGGCGGCTACAACGAGCAGTACTTC. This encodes CASSPAGGGYNEQYF. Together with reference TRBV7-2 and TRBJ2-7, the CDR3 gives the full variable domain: GAGVSQSPSNKVTEKGKDVELRCDPISGHTALYWYRQSLGQGLEFLIYFQGNSAPDKSGLPSDRFSAERTGGSVSTLTIQRTQQEDSAVYLCASSPAGGGYNEQYFGPGTRLTVT.

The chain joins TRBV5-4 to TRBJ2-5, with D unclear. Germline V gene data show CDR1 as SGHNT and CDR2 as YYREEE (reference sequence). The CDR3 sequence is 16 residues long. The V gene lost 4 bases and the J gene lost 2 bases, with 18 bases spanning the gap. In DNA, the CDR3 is TGTGCCAGCAGCCCCATGAAAGGAGTTTCACAAGAGACCCAGTACTTC. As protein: CASSPMKGVSQETQYF.

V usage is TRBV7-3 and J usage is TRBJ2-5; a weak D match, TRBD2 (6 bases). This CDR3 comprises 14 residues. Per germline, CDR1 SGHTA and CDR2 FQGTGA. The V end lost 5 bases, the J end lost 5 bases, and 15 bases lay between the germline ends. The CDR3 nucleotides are TGTGCCAGCAGCCCCGGGGGTCTGCACGAGACCCAGTACTTC. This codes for CASSPGGLHETQYF.

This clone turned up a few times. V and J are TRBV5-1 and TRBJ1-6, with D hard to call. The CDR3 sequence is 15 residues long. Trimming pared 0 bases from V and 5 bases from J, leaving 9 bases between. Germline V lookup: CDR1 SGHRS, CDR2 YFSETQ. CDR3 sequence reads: CASSLDGRDNSPLHF. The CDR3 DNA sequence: TGCGCCAGCAGCTTGGACGGGAGGGATAATTCACCCCTCCACTTT.

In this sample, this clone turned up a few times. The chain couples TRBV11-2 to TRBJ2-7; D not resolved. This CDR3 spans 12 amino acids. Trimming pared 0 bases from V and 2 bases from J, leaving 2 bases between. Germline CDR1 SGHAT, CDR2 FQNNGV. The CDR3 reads CASSLDAYEQYF. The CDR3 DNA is TGTGCCAGCAGCTTAGACGCCTACGAGCAGTACTTC. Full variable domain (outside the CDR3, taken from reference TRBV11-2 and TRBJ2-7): EAGVAQSPRYKIIEKRQSVAFWCNPISGHATLYWYQQILGQGPKLLIQFQNNGVVDDSQLPKDRFSAERLKGVDSTLKIQPAKLEDSAVYLCASSLDAYEQYFGPGTRLTVT.

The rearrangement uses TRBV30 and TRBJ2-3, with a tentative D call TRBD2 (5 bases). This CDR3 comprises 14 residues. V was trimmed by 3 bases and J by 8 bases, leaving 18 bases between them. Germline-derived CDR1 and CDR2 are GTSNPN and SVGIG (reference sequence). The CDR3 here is CAWSLDYPRGTQYF. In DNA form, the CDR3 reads TGTGCCTGGAGCTTAGACTACCCTCGGGGTACGCAGTATTTT.

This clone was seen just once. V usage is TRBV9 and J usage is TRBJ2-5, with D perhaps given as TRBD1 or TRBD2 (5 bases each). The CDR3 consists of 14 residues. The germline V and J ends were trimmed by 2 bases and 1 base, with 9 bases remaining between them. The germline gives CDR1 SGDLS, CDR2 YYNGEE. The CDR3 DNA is TGTGCCAGCAGCGTCAAAGGGACCCAAGAGACCCAGTACTTC. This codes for CASSVKGTQETQYF.

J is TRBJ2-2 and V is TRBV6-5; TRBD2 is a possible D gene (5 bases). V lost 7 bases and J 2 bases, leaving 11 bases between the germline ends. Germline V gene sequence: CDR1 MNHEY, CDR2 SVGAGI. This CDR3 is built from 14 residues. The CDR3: CASTGWGNTGELFF. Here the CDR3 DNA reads TGTGCCAGCACGGGGTGGGGTAACACCGGGGAGCTGTTTTTT.